What follows are 26 T cell receptor beta chains derived from one specimen sequenced in a study of shared clonotypes between healthy human individuals. Profiled with immunoSEQ multiplex PCR; TCRdb holds only in-frame clones, not every one. The sample has 2.5 million or so clones; 90% to 95% are singletons. The sample was naive CD4+ T cells sorted from blood. Stated subset: CD45RA+ positively selected. The origin of the receptors is a man between 18 and 35 years old in good health.

This chain uses TRBV10-3 with TRBJ2-5; perhaps TRBD2 as D (6 bases). V lost 3 bases, J lost 4 bases, and 12 bases lay in between. Germline assignment: CDR1 ENHRY and CDR2 SYGVKD. CDR3 size: 14 residues. The CDR3 bases are TGTGCCATCAGTGAAGGGGCCGGGAGAGAGACCCAGTACTTC. Protein sequence: CAISEGAGRETQYF.

The chain employs TRBV18 and TRBJ2-1; 9 bases agree with TRBD2. With V trimmed by 3 bases and J by 7 bases, 13 bases remained unmatched. This CDR3 region has 17 residues. Germline V CDR1 and CDR2: KGHSH, LQKENI. CDR3: CASSPLDPPSGKNEQFF. The CDR3 region has the DNA TGTGCCAGCTCACCCCTGGACCCCCCTAGCGGGAAGAATGAGCAGTTCTTC.

This chain joins TRBV10-3 and TRBJ2-1; 12 bases fit TRBD1. This CDR3 comprises 19 residues. From germline, CDR1 is ENHRY and CDR2 SYGVKD. V lost 0 bases, J lost 5 bases, and 11 bases stayed unmatched. The CDR3 loop reads CAISESRGQGAKGDNEQFF. The DNA of the CDR3 is TGTGCCATCAGTGAGTCAAGGGGACAGGGGGCAAAAGGGGACAATGAGCAGTTCTTC.

The chain carries TRBV20-1 and TRBJ1-2; D perhaps matches TRBD1 (5 bases). The CDR3 length is 11 residues. The ends were cut back, 5 bases at V and 4 bases at J, with 8 bases in the middle. The germline V gene has CDR1 DFQATT and CDR2 SNEGSKA (reference sequence). The CDR3: CSALGAYGYTF. In DNA form, the CDR3 reads TGCAGTGCTCTAGGGGCCTATGGCTACACCTTC.

This chain connects TRBV5-1 to TRBJ2-1; 12 nucleotides agree with TRBD1. CDR1 and CDR2 (germline): SGHRS, YFSETQ. This CDR3 spans 14 amino acids. J lost 7 bases, V lost 4 bases, and 3 bases had no gene match. The CDR3 bases are TGCGCCAGCAGCATGGGACAGGGGGCGAATGAGCAGTTCTTC. Translating gives CASSMGQGANEQFF.

The sample holds one count of this clone. The J gene is TRBJ2-5, the V gene TRBV28; D unclear. The closer fit of TRBJ2-7 to the DNA end suggests the J call may be wrong. The CDR3 is 14 residues long. Germline CDR1 and CDR2: MDHEN and SYDVKM. CDR3 sequence: CASSFLAYLYEQYF. As DNA, the CDR3 is TGTGCCAGCAGTTTTTTGGCTTACCTCTACGAGCAGTACTTC.

As concerns this clone: Other DNA variants within this sample encode the same CDR3. The CDR3 reads CSVGRTGDGYTF. The CDR3 DNA reads TGCAGCGTTGGGAGGACAGGGGACGGCTACACCTTC. The V gene is TRBV29-1, the J gene TRBJ1-2; 9 bases align to TRBD1. CDR1 is SQVTM and CDR2 is ANQGSEA in the germline V gene. The V gene end was trimmed by 4 bases and the J gene end by 8 bases; junction bases not matched to a gene: 5. The CDR3 runs to 12 residues.

To note about this clone: Other DNA sequences in this sample translate to the same CDR3. The chain recombines TRBV10-3 with TRBJ2-3; D could derive from TRBD1 or TRBD2 (6 bases each). The CDR3 loop spans 16 amino acids. The V gene lost 0 bases and the J gene lost 3 bases, with 13 bases spanning the gap. In germline, CDR1 is ENHRY, CDR2 SYGVKD. The CDR3 sequence is CAISESGPGATDTQYF. The CDR3, as DNA: TGTGCCATCAGTGAGTCGGGACCGGGGGCAACAGATACGCAGTATTTT.

V gene TRBV18 combines with J gene TRBJ1-6, with D possibly TRBD1 on 5 matching bases. The CDR3 has 19 residues. Germline CDR1 is KGHSH and CDR2 is LQKENI. Trimming removed 3 bases from V and 7 bases from J, with 25 bases in between. The CDR3 here is CASSPFLAGDASKNSPLHF. CDR3 coding DNA: TGTGCCAGCTCACCCTTCCTCGCCGGGGACGCCTCTAAGAATTCACCCCTCCACTTT.

The chain recombines TRBV30 with TRBJ1-2; D not resolved. V lost 1 base and J 2 bases, leaving 8 bases between the germline ends. The CDR3 has 13 amino acids. Germline V gene sequence: CDR1 GTSNPN, CDR2 SVGIG (reference sequence). The CDR3 is CAWSGGWNYGYTF. CDR3 coding DNA: TGTGCCTGGAGTGGGGGATGGAACTATGGCTACACCTTC.

In this sample, this clone turned up once. V gene TRBV7-9 combines with J gene TRBJ2-5; tentatively, D is TRBD2 (6 bases). Germline CDR1 is SEHNR and CDR2 is FQNEAQ (reference sequence). V lost 4 bases and J lost 1, with 13 bases in between. This CDR3 is 15 amino acids long. For the CDR3, the DNA is TGTGCCAGCAGCTGGAGGGCCCCCCTCCAAGAGACCCAGTACTTC. It codes for CASSWRAPLQETQYF.

Worth noting for this clone: Other DNA sequences from this sample encode an identical CDR3 as well. V and J are TRBV2 and TRBJ1-2; no clear D. V was clipped by 4 bases and J by 5 bases, with 5 bases between them. There are 11 residues in the CDR3. Germline CDR1 is SNHLY and CDR2 is FYNNEI. The CDR3 DNA is TGTGCCAGCAGTGGTTCGTATGGCTACACCTTC. It specifies CASSGSYGYTF.

The V gene is TRBV5-1, the J gene TRBJ2-3, with a tentative D call TRBD1 (6 bases). CDR1 SGHRS and CDR2 YFSETQ come from the germline V gene. Deletions cut 4 bases from V and 2 bases from J, with 11 bases between. The CDR3 extends over 14 amino acids. DNA of the CDR3: TGCGCCAGCAGCCAGGGGCCTAACACAGATACGCAGTATTTT. Translating it yields CASSQGPNTDTQYF.

This chain connects TRBV10-3 to TRBJ1-2; D ambiguous. The CDR3 spans 17 residues. The V gene lost 2 bases and the J gene lost 3 bases, with 19 bases spanning the gap. Germline V gives CDR1 ENHRY, CDR2 SYGVKD. CDR3 bases: TGTGCCATCAGTGAGGGGCAAAACACCCCCTTTCACTATGGCTACACCTTC. It is translated as CAISEGQNTPFHYGYTF.

The V gene is TRBV30, the J gene TRBJ2-1; 11 nucleotides match TRBD2. This CDR3 is built from 14 residues. Germline lookup yields CDR1 GTSNPN and CDR2 SVGIG (reference sequence). V dropped 0 bases and J dropped 9; count of bases not matched to a gene: 4. The chain's CDR3 is CAWSVKLAGGEQFF. CDR3 coding DNA: TGTGCCTGGAGTGTAAAGCTAGCGGGAGGTGAGCAGTTCTTC. Using reference TRBV30 and TRBJ2-1 for the parts outside the CDR3, the full variable domain is SQTIHQWPATLVQPVGSPLSLECTVEGTSNPNLYWYRQAAGRGLQLLFYSVGIGQISSEVPQNLSASRPQDRQFILSSKKLLLSDSGFYLCAWSVKLAGGEQFFGPGTRLTVL.

J is TRBJ2-2 and V is TRBV2; TRBD2 might be the D (5 bases). V lost 3 bases, J lost 6 bases, and 17 bases lay in between. Per the germline V gene, CDR1 is SNHLY and CDR2 is FYNNEI. This CDR3 is 16 amino acids long. The CDR3 protein is CASSDKMRVPAGELFF. Written as DNA, the CDR3 is TGTGCCAGCAGTGATAAGATGAGGGTACCGGCCGGGGAGCTGTTTTTT.

The V call is TRBV19, the J call TRBJ1-5, with D possibly matching TRBD1 (5 bases). Germline CDR1 and CDR2: LNHDA and SQIVND (reference sequence). This CDR3 contains 16 residues. Trimming removed 6 bases at V and 1 base at J, with 16 bases between. CDR3 nucleotides: TGTGCCAGTAGGCAAACCCCGGGGGGAAGCAATCAGCCCCAGCATTTT. Amino acid sequence: CASRQTPGGSNQPQHF.

J is TRBJ2-7 and V is TRBV19; 11 bases agree with TRBD2. The germline V gene encodes CDR1 LNHDA and CDR2 SQIVND (reference sequence). The CDR3 spans 14 residues. V was clipped by 4 bases and J by 3 bases; unmatched bases: 2. CDR3 nucleotides: TGTGCCAGTAGTAATCTAGCGGGAGGCTACGAGCAGTACTTC. Encoded protein: CASSNLAGGYEQYF.

The CDR3 loop is CASNSGWNTGELFF. The CDR3 nucleotides are TGTGCCAGCAACTCGGGATGGAACACCGGGGAGCTGTTTTTT. The gene calls are TRBV6-6 and TRBJ2-2; D might be TRBD2 (5 bases). CDR1 is MNHNY, CDR2 SVGAGI, per germline (reference sequence). The CDR3 is made up of 14 amino acids. Trimming stripped 7 bases from V and 1 base from J, with 10 bases between.

Of note for this clone: The same CDR3 also results from other DNA sequences found in this sample. The CDR3 DNA reads TGTGCCTGGAGTGTGGGACAGGGGGCCTACGAGCAGTACTTC. Its translation: CAWSVGQGAYEQYF. The rearrangement links TRBV30 to TRBJ2-7; 11 bases match TRBD1. The CDR3 covers 14 residues. The germline CDR1 and CDR2 sequences are GTSNPN and SVGIG (reference sequence). J was trimmed by 2 bases and V by 0 bases; bases with no gene match: 0.

The DNA for the CDR3 is TGTGCCAGTAGTATAGATGGCTCTAAGGGAGATACGCAGTATTTT. Translation gives CASSIDGSKGDTQYF. V and J are TRBV19 and TRBJ2-3; D is undetermined. The CDR3 is 15 amino acids. Germline V gene sequence: CDR1 LNHDA, CDR2 SQIVND (reference sequence). V dropped 0 bases and J dropped 5 bases, with 12 bases sitting between them.

This CDR3 is CASSKQGVTGELFF. CDR3 sequence (DNA): TGTGCCAGCAGCAAACAGGGGGTTACCGGGGAGCTGTTTTTT. The rearrangement joins TRBV2 to TRBJ2-2, with 8 positions matching TRBD1. CDR3 length: 14 residues. CDR1 is SNHLY, CDR2 FYNNEI, per germline. Germline trimming cut 6 bases from V and 5 bases from J; bases unmatched to any gene: 5.

The chain combines TRBV6-5 with TRBJ1-6; D gene ambiguous. Germline values: CDR1 MNHEY, CDR2 SVGAGI. Trimming cost V 5 bases and J 5 bases, with 4 bases left between them. CDR3 length equals 12 residues. The CDR3 region is CASSPNNSPLHF. The CDR3 DNA follows: TGTGCCAGCAGTCCAAATAATTCACCCCTCCACTTT.

The chain recombines TRBV6-6 with TRBJ2-1; D is ambiguous. V was trimmed by 6 bases and J by 8 bases, leaving 11 bases between them. CDR1 MNHNY and CDR2 SVGAGI come from the germline V gene (reference sequence). This CDR3 region has 12 residues. CDR3 sequence (DNA): TGTGCCAGCAGACCCGGTGGGCATGAGCAGTTCTTC. Amino acids: CASRPGGHEQFF.

This clone was counted a single time. The CDR3 region is CASSPDGSRAGELFF. CDR3 DNA sequence: TGTGCCAGCTCACCCGACGGGTCCAGGGCCGGGGAGCTGTTTTTT. The V and J genes are TRBV18 and TRBJ2-2, with D possibly TRBD1 on 5 matching bases. Germline CDR1 and CDR2: KGHSH and LQKENI. V lost 3 bases and J lost 6, with 14 bases in between. This CDR3 region has 15 residues.

This rearrangement joins TRBV4-1 to TRBJ1-3, with D perhaps TRBD1 (5 bases). V lost 2 bases, J lost 0 bases, and 11 bases lay in between. The CDR3 runs 16 residues. The V gene's germline CDR1 is MGHRA and CDR2 YSYEKL. CDR3 nucleotides: TGCGCCAGCAGCCAACCCGGGGCCGACTCTGGAAACACCATATATTTT. This encodes CASSQPGADSGNTIYF.